This TCR beta chain was obtained from a study of OX40 agonist ivuxolimab in advanced cancers. Whole-study results and caveats: Dose levels from 0.1 to 3.0 mg/kg saw CD4+ and CD8+ blood T cells expand clonally by week 6. Expanded clones belonging to CD8+ T cells outnumbered, on average, those of CD4+.

Comments on this clone: Its target is not known.

V lost 5 bases, J lost 0 bases, and 1 base lay in between. Germline lookup yields CDR1 MNHEY and CDR2 SMNVEV (reference sequence). This CDR3 has 12 residues. Only in-frame clones appear in the TCRdb table, and some are missing; sequencing was by immunoSEQ multiplex PCR. The data hold about 37,000 clones, with around 92% observed a single time. This TCR came from an adult with an advanced solid tumor such as melanoma, head and neck, liver or kidney cancer. V gene TRBV27 combines with J gene TRBJ2-2; D unresolved. Source: CD4+ or CD8+ T cells sorted from blood, taken in a trial of the OX40 agonist ivuxolimab. The CDR3 is CASSTNTGELFF. DNA of the CDR3: TGTGCCAGCAGTACGAACACCGGGGAGCTGTTTTTT.